Below are 27 T cell receptor beta chains sequenced from a single sample in a study of shared clonotypes between healthy human individuals. Using immunoSEQ multiplex PCR, the repertoire was profiled, and TCRdb retains in-frame clones only, with some absent. The table has 2 million to 2.5 million clones, about 94% seen once. The sample was naive CD4+ T cells sorted from blood. Subset reported: CD45RA+ positively selected. The receptors derive from a man aged 18 to 30 in good health.

This chain joins TRBV12-2 and TRBJ1-5. TRBV12-2 is a documented pseudogene. The CDR3 sequence is 18 residues long. The CDR3, as DNA: TGTGCAAGTCGCTTAGTGCCCGGCGGGGGCGAGGGCAATCAGCCCCAGCATTTT. Protein sequence: CASRLVPGGGEGNQPQHF.

The J gene is TRBJ1-1, the V gene TRBV29-1; D unclear. The CDR3 sequence is 14 residues long. Trimming took off 5 bases at V and 1 base at J, with 14 bases between the two ends. Germline V gene lookup returns CDR1 SQVTM and CDR2 ANQGSEA. The CDR3 loop reads CSVTSVLGNTEAFF. In nucleotides, the CDR3 is TGCAGCGTTACTTCGGTGTTAGGGAACACTGAAGCTTTCTTT.

A single count supports this clone. The rearrangement joins TRBV19 to TRBJ2-2; D perhaps matches TRBD2 (6 bases). The germline V gene has CDR1 LNHDA and CDR2 SQIVND (reference sequence). Between the trimmed V and J ends, which lost 8 bases and 8 bases, there was a span of 24 bases. CDR3 length: 16 residues. CDR3 coding DNA: TGTGCCAGTTCGGACGGGGGACGGGTCGGTAGTGGGGAGCTGTTTTTT. Protein sequence: CASSDGGRVGSGELFF.

The chain couples TRBV21-1 to TRBJ2-7; TRBD1 was called by the table and not checked on the DNA. TRBV21-1 is a listed pseudogene. This CDR3 is 16 amino acids long. This CDR3 reads CASSKALRDREYEQYF. CDR3 sequence (DNA): TGTGCCAGCAGCAAAGCGCTAAGGGACAGAGAGTACGAGCAGTACTTC.

The chain recombines TRBV6-5 with TRBJ2-3; D unresolved. With 6 bases removed from V and 9 bases from J, the gap between germline ends came to 13 bases. This CDR3 has 12 residues. Looked up from germline, CDR1 is MNHEY and CDR2 is SVGAGI. The CDR3 reads CASRKKTTTQYF. CDR3 bases: TGTGCCAGCAGAAAAAAAACTACGACGCAGTATTTT.

This clone was seen just once. The rearrangement joins TRBV14 to TRBJ1-5, with 11 bases lining up with TRBD1. Trimming at V came to 6 bases and at J to 4 bases, leaving 20 bases not matched to a gene. In germline, CDR1 is SGHDN, CDR2 FVKESK. The CDR3 has 20 residues. CDR3 in DNA: TGTGCCAGCAGATCCAATTCCGCCGGACAGGGGGCGGAGGGGAATCAGCCCCAGCATTTT. Its protein is CASRSNSAGQGAEGNQPQHF.

This chain uses TRBV18 with TRBJ2-7, with TRBD1 as a possible D gene (6 bases). Trimming stripped 0 bases from V and 3 bases from J, with 12 bases between. Germline V lookup: CDR1 KGHSH, CDR2 LQKENI. The CDR3 contains 15 residues. The CDR3: CASSPPNRDDYEQYF. CDR3 DNA sequence: TGTGCCAGCTCACCACCGAACAGGGATGACTACGAGCAGTACTTC.

Comment on this clone: Other DNA sequences in the same sample also yield this CDR3. The V gene is TRBV9, the J gene TRBJ2-2; D gene uncertain. V was cut by 1 base and J by 4 bases, with 2 bases left in between. The germline V gene has CDR1 SGDLS and CDR2 YYNGEE. The CDR3 sequence is 12 residues long. DNA for the CDR3: TGTGCCAGCAGCGTACCCACCGGGGAGCTGTTTTTT. It is translated as CASSVPTGELFF.

This rearrangement joins TRBV25-1 to TRBJ1-2, with D possibly being TRBD1 (6 bases). CDR3 length: 12 residues. The ends were cut back, 6 bases at V and 7 bases at J, with 12 bases in the middle. Germline loops: CDR1 MGHDK, CDR2 SYGVNS. CDR3: CASRGGASGYTF. CDR3 DNA: TGTGCCAGCAGAGGGGGGGCGAGTGGCTACACCTTC.

The chain recombines TRBV16 with TRBJ2-7; maybe TRBD2 (6 bases). The V gene lost 2 bases and the J gene lost 2 bases, with 13 bases spanning the gap. This CDR3 contains 15 residues. CDR1 is KGHSY, CDR2 FQNENV, per germline. In DNA form, the CDR3 reads TGTGCCAGCAGCCAAGGGGGGAAACGGGCCTACGAGCAGTACTTC. Its protein is CASSQGGKRAYEQYF.

The chain joins TRBV6-5 to TRBJ2-7; D remains unclear. The V end was cut by 4 bases, the J end by 0 bases, with 13 bases between. This CDR3 is built from 15 residues. Germline loops: CDR1 MNHEY, CDR2 SVGAGI. The CDR3 spells CASSSLGRNSYEQYF. In nucleotides, the CDR3 is TGTGCCAGCAGTTCCCTAGGCCGTAACTCCTACGAGCAGTACTTC.

The V gene is TRBV7-9, the J gene TRBJ2-7; 11 positions agree with TRBD2. Germline values: CDR1 SEHNR, CDR2 FQNEAQ (reference sequence). The V gene end was trimmed by 7 bases and the J gene end by 3 bases; junction bases not matched to a gene: 11. The CDR3 has 16 residues. CDR3 coding DNA: TGTGCCAGCACGAGGGGGGAGACTAGCGGGGACTACGAGCAGTACTTC. This translates into CASTRGETSGDYEQYF.

This sequence joins TRBV10-3 and TRBJ2-5; no reliable D call. Germline CDR1 ENHRY, CDR2 SYGVKD. Trimming cost V 6 bases and J 4 bases, with 9 bases left between them. This CDR3 region has 12 residues. CDR3 nucleotide sequence: TGTGCCATCAGCCGAAATGGAGAGACCCAGTACTTC. Translating it yields CAISRNGETQYF.

This chain links TRBV2 with TRBJ2-6, with 8 bases matching TRBD1. This CDR3 is 15 amino acids long. After removal of 5 bases from V and 4 bases from J, the junction contained 4 bases not matched to a gene. Germline lookup yields CDR1 SNHLY and CDR2 FYNNEI. DNA for the CDR3: TGTGCCAGCAGTCCAGGGGGCACAGGGGCCAACGTCCTGACTTTC. This gives the protein CASSPGGTGANVLTF. Filled out from reference TRBV2 and TRBJ2-6, the complete variable domain reads EPEVTQTPSHQVTQMGQEVILRCVPISNHLYFYWYRQILGQKVEFLVSFYNNEISEKSEIFDDQFSVERPDGSNFTLKIRSTKLEDSAMYFCASSPGGTGANVLTFGAGSRLTVL.

Remarks on this clone: In the same sample, other DNA sequences code for this CDR3. The rearrangement links TRBV10-3 to TRBJ1-5; D not resolved. Germline CDR1 reads ENHRY; CDR2 reads SYGVKD. The length of the CDR3 is 14 residues. Trimming shortened V by 3 bases and J by 0 bases, and 6 bases separated the two germline ends. DNA for the CDR3: TGTGCCATCAGTGATGGGGATAGCAATCAGCCCCAGCATTTT. Translating it yields CAISDGDSNQPQHF.

The rearrangement joins TRBV15 to TRBJ1-2; D remains ambiguous. V lost 5 bases, J lost 0 bases, and 7 bases lay in between. The CDR3 sequence is 13 residues long. The germline V gene has CDR1 LNHNV and CDR2 YYDKDF (reference sequence). The CDR3 spells CATSPRSNYGYTF. In DNA, the CDR3 is TGTGCCACCAGCCCGAGATCTAACTATGGCTACACCTTC.

The gene calls are TRBV7-9 and TRBJ2-3, with 9 bases fitting TRBD1. Germline assignment: CDR1 SEHNR and CDR2 FQNEAQ (reference sequence). This CDR3 contains 16 residues. The V segment lost 5 bases and the J segment 2 bases; nucleotides outside the gene matches: 8. Written as DNA, the CDR3 is TGTGCCAGCAGCAAGCGACAGGGGGGAGACACAGATACGCAGTATTTT. Encoded protein: CASSKRQGGDTDTQYF.

On this clone: A much larger clone lies a single base off, so this may be a read error. This same CDR3 is encoded by further DNA sequences in the sample. The rearrangement links TRBV5-4 to TRBJ2-7; D is uncertain. The CDR3 consists of 11 residues. With 3 bases removed from V and 2 bases from J, the gap between germline ends came to 3 bases. CDR1 is SGHNT and CDR2 is YYREEE in the germline V gene (reference sequence). The CDR3 protein is CASSSAYEQYF. The CDR3 coding sequence is TGTGCCAGCAGCTCTGCCTACGAGCAGTACTTC.

V usage is TRBV19 and J usage is TRBJ1-4; D is possibly TRBD1 (5 bases). V dropped 9 bases and J dropped 5 bases, with 13 bases sitting between them. In germline, CDR1 is LNHDA, CDR2 SQIVND (reference sequence). This CDR3 is built from 13 residues. CDR3 sequence reads: CASSWGINEKLFF. The CDR3 DNA reads as TGTGCCAGCTCCTGGGGGATCAATGAAAAACTGTTTTTT.

This sequence joins TRBV5-4 and TRBJ2-3; D is undetermined. V gave up 9 bases and J gave up 0 bases, with 8 bases separating them. This CDR3 is built from 12 residues. CDR1 and CDR2 from the germline V gene are SGHNT and YYREEE (reference sequence). Here the CDR3 DNA reads TGTGCCACGGGTGCTAGCACAGATACGCAGTATTTT. Translated, it gives CATGASTDTQYF.

This clone was picked up one time. The V call is TRBV10-3, the J call TRBJ2-1; a weak D match, TRBD2 (5 bases). The CDR3 extends over 14 amino acids. Trimming pared 4 bases from V and 8 bases from J, leaving 15 bases between. Germline assignment: CDR1 ENHRY and CDR2 SYGVKD. For the CDR3, the DNA is TGTGCCATCAGTGTTCGGGATCTCGGCGATGAGCAGTTCTTC. This encodes CAISVRDLGDEQFF.

The chain links TRBV29-1 to TRBJ2-2; a possible D gene is TRBD2 (5 bases). V was pared by 8 bases and J by 7 bases, with 17 bases between. This CDR3 spans 13 amino acids. CDR1 is SQVTM, CDR2 ANQGSEA, per germline. This CDR3 reads CSSTEAWGGELFF. CDR3 sequence (DNA): TGCAGCTCCACGGAGGCGTGGGGCGGGGAGCTGTTTTTT.

This clone has a single count. The V gene is TRBV2, the J gene TRBJ1-2; D is undetermined. V dropped 1 base and J dropped 7 bases, with 13 bases sitting between them. The CDR3 sequence is 14 residues long. Germline V gene sequence: CDR1 SNHLY, CDR2 FYNNEI. The CDR3 sequence: CASSEVAVKRGYTF. The CDR3 nucleotides are TGTGCCAGCAGTGAAGTCGCAGTGAAGCGTGGCTACACCTTC.

The chain links TRBV4-2 to TRBJ1-5; D not certain. Germline values: CDR1 LGHNA, CDR2 YNFKEQ. The CDR3 sequence is 14 residues long. Trimming pared 1 base from V and 4 bases from J, leaving 8 bases between. The CDR3 nucleotides read TGTGCCAGCAGCCAAGCTGACCTGAATCAGCCCCAGCATTTT. Protein: CASSQADLNQPQHF.

The V and J genes are TRBV14 and TRBJ2-5; 7 bases align to TRBD2. The length of the CDR3 is 15 residues. Germline lookup yields CDR1 SGHDN and CDR2 FVKESK. V was pared by 5 bases and J by 5 bases, with 11 bases of the junction left unmatched. The CDR3 region is CASSVRRGGRETQYF. The CDR3 DNA reads TGTGCCAGCAGCGTAAGGCGCGGGGGACGCGAGACCCAGTACTTC.

This sequence joins TRBV2 and TRBJ2-4; no firm D call. V dropped 3 bases and J dropped 8 bases, with 11 bases sitting between them. This CDR3 is built from 13 residues. Germline V gene lookup returns CDR1 SNHLY and CDR2 FYNNEI. The CDR3, as DNA: TGTGCCAGCAGTGAGGGCCCCTTGGACATTCAGTACTTC. It translates to CASSEGPLDIQYF.

The CDR3 DNA follows: TGTGCCAGCAGTGGGCTGGGAAGACTAGGCGGCGATACGCAGTATTTT. Protein: CASSGLGRLGGDTQYF. V is TRBV6-1 and J is TRBJ2-3; possibly TRBD2 for D (6 bases). CDR1 MNHNS and CDR2 SASEGT come from the germline V gene. V was cut by 4 bases and J by 6 bases, with 20 bases left in between. This CDR3 comprises 16 residues.